The clone carrying this T cell receptor (beta chain) was seen only a few times. Its antigen remains unknown. This record belongs to a study of cytomegalovirus exposure and HLA in healthy donors. Study-wide context: Researchers found that roughly 81% of over 350 genotyped donors fell within the Caucasian-associated ancestry cluster. General study findings and limits: Several of the most significant clusters appeared, in a later analysis, to be linked to common viral pathogens.

Vbeta (60) and Jbeta (13) primers were used in the PCR. The protocol was immunoSEQ multiplex PCR, while the TCRdb copy is restricted to in-frame clones and leaves out a portion. Here the sample spans under 250,000 clones, around 83% being singletons. Despite likely unrecorded immune exposures, the donors were nominally healthy at the time of sampling. The origin of this receptor is a girl aged 2 to 9 in good health and CMV-seronegative. The sequenced sample was PBMCs.

The CDR3 spells CATSRDVMEFCTF. The CDR3 DNA reads TGTGCCACCAGCAGAGATGTGATGGAGTTCTGCACCTTC. This chain uses TRBV15 with TRBJ1-2; unclear D gene. The CDR3 has 13 amino acids. V was trimmed by 0 bases and J by 13 bases, leaving 15 bases between them. Germline assignment: CDR1 LNHNV and CDR2 YYDKDF (reference sequence).